This T cell receptor beta chain emerged from a study of response to subunit inactivated influenza vaccine. Study-wide findings and caveats: The authors put forward the suggestion that each seasonal influenza vaccination may bring in only a limited number of new T cells.

With 4 bases removed from V and 8 bases from J, the gap between germline ends came to 11 bases. This CDR3 comprises 13 residues. CDR1 and CDR2 from the germline V gene are SGHAT and FQNNGV. With respect to this clonotype: Its specificity is unknown.

Using its own MiXCR run on the RT-PCR reads, TCRdb lists one record per CDR3 protein. The sample has approximately 300,000 distinct CDR3 sequences; approximately 21% are singletons. The V gene is TRBV11-2, the J gene TRBJ2-2; no firm D call. The TCR originated in a man between 50 and 69 years old who received an inactivated influenza vaccine. The input for sequencing was PBMCs from blood, taken about 20 months after vaccination. CDR3 residues: CASSSITAGELFF. In DNA, the CDR3 is TGTGCCAGCAGCTCAATTACAGCTGGGGAGCTGTTTTTT. The variable domain in full, with the rest retrieved from reference TRBV11-2 and TRBJ2-2, is EAGVAQSPRYKIIEKRQSVAFWCNPISGHATLYWYQQILGQGPKLLIQFQNNGVVDDSQLPKDRFSAERLKGVDSTLKIQPAKLEDSAVYLCASSSITAGELFFGEGSRLTVL.